This is a list of T cell receptor beta chains from one sample in a study of T cell repertoires in cytomegalovirus infection. TCRdb reprocessed the reads via MiXCR and lists one record per CDR3 protein. The data show 300,000 to 400,000 distinct CDR3 sequences, with over 15% seen just once and 8.7% held by the top ten. The sample was PBMCs. These receptor sequences come from a human donor in good health (CMV status not recorded). Some clones in this sample may be carry-over from other donors' samples. Both conserved end residues are part of each CDR3. Each record gives: J gene, V gene, clone size, D gene, CDR3 protein, CDR3 DNA. A D gene is named only where the DNA matches it firmly. The listing skips clone size in some rows; elsewhere it reads once, few, many or a size class.

TRBJ1-2,TRBV28,.,TRBD1,CTSSIQTGTYGYTF,TGTACCAGCAGCATTCAGACAGGGACCTATGGCTACACCTTC
TRBJ2-5,TRBV11-2,few,.,CASSLSWGQETQYF,TGTGCCAGCAGCTTAAGTTGGGGGCAAGAGACCCAGTACTTC
TRBJ2-2,TRBV3-1,few,.,CASSSREVGELFF,TGTGCCAGCAGCTCTAGAGAGGTCGGGGAGCTGTTTTTT
TRBJ1-2,TRBV30,.,.,CAWSPGLYGYTF,TGTGCCTGGAGTCCCGGGTTATATGGCTACACCTTC
TRBJ1-2,TRBV30,.,.,CAWSVAESYGYTF,TGTGCCTGGAGTGTAGCGGAAAGCTATGGCTACACCTTC
TRBJ2-2,TRBV12-3/TRBV12-4,many,.,CASSLMAPGGELFF,TGTGCCAGCAGTTTAATGGCGCCCGGCGGGGAGCTGTTTTTT
TRBJ1-2,TRBV20-1,.,.,CSAGRSQGSYGYTF,TGCAGTGCTGGCAGATCGCAGGGGAGCTATGGCTACACCTTC
TRBJ2-5,TRBV12-3/TRBV12-4,many,.,CASTTSDGPRETQYF,TGTGCCAGCACCACGAGCGACGGTCCACGGGAGACCCAGTACTTC
TRBJ2-2,TRBV7-2,many,.,CASSLDGGTGELFF,TGTGCCAGCAGCTTGGATGGAGGCACCGGGGAGCTGTTTTTT
TRBJ1-5,TRBV7-8,many,.,CASSLVSGDSNQPQHF,TGTGCCAGCAGCTTAGTCAGCGGGGATAGCAATCAGCCCCAGCATTTT
TRBJ1-5,TRBV15,.,TRBD1,CATSLGQGAQPQHF,TGTGCCACCAGCCTCGGACAGGGAGCACAGCCCCAGCATTTT
TRBJ2-3,TRBV7-9,many,.,CASSRLFRTTDTQYF,TGTGCCAGCAGCCGCCTGTTTAGGACGACAGATACGCAGTATTTT
TRBJ1-4,TRBV10-3,.,.,CAIRKGATNEKLFF,TGTGCCATCAGAAAGGGAGCAACTAATGAAAAACTGTTTTTT
TRBJ1-5,TRBV2,few,.,CASSEALTGLSQPQHF,TGTGCCAGCAGTGAAGCGCTTACAGGCCTAAGCCAGCCCCAGCATTTT
TRBJ2-5,TRBV4-1,many,.,CASSQRTVQETQYF,TGCGCCAGCAGCCAACGAACAGTGCAAGAGACCCAGTACTTC
TRBJ2-5,TRBV4-1,.,.,CASSQQTTYQETQYF,TGCGCCAGCAGCCAACAAACTACTTACCAAGAGACCCAGTACTTC
TRBJ2-2,TRBV7-8,few,TRBD2,CASVPRGGLAGIGELFF,TGTGCCAGCGTCCCACGGGGCGGACTAGCGGGGATCGGGGAGCTGTTTTTT
TRBJ1-2,TRBV12-3/TRBV12-4,few,.,CASSARGRGPDGGYTF,TGTGCCAGCAGCGCCCGGGGAAGGGGACCCGACGGTGGCTACACCTTC
TRBJ2-5,TRBV4-1,few,.,CASSALEAETQYF,TGCGCCAGCAGCGCCCTCGAGGCGGAGACCCAGTACTTC
TRBJ1-5,TRBV6-2/TRBV6-3,.,.,CASKSRTWGQHF,TGTGCCAGCAAATCACGGACTTGGGGCCAGCATTTT
TRBJ2-5,TRBV19,.,.,CASTPRRGRQETQYF,TGTGCCAGTACCCCTCGTCGGGGGAGGCAAGAGACCCAGTACTTC
TRBJ2-2,TRBV12-3/TRBV12-4,few,TRBD1,CATQEQGSTGELFF,TGTGCCACCCAAGAACAGGGGAGCACCGGGGAGCTGTTTTTT
TRBJ1-2,TRBV12-3/TRBV12-4,.,.,CASRSGLDGYGYTF,TGTGCCAGCAGATCAGGGCTTGACGGGTATGGCTACACCTTC
TRBJ2-1,TRBV20-1,.,.,CSARDLTVFYNEQFF,TGCAGTGCTAGAGATCTCACAGTTTTCTACAATGAGCAGTTCTTC